This TCR beta chain stems from a study of monozygotic twins with inflammatory bowel disease. A remark on this clonotype: Its antigen is currently unknown.

Germline-derived CDR1 and CDR2 are SGHRS and YFSETQ. The CDR3 has 13 residues. TCRdb reworked the 5' RACE reads into one entry per CDR3 protein, no DNA. The sample holds some 300,000 distinct CDR3 sequences. After skipping T cell sorting, the authors isolated total RNA from whole blood. Findings and limits, study-wide: Findings did not support one strong IBD-associated signal or clonotype. Twins with IBD were found to have lower TCRbeta diversity (inverse Simpson) than healthy co-twins.

Sequenced input: blood. The gene calls are TRBV5-1 and TRBJ2-7. The receptor's source is a human donor with ulcerative colitis or Crohn's disease, or a healthy co-twin of an affected twin (not recorded which). This chain's CDR3 is CASSGQGVHEQYF.